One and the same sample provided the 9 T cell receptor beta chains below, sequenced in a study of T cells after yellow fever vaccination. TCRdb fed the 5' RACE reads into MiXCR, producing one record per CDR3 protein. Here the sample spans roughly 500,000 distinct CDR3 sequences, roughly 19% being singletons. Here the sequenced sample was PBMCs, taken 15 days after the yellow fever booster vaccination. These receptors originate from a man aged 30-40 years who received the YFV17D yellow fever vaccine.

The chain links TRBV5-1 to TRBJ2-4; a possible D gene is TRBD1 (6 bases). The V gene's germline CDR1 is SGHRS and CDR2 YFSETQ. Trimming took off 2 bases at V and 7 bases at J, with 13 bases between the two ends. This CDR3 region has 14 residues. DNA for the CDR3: TGCGCCAGCAGCTTAGAACAGGGAAATAACATTCAGTACTTC. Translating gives CASSLEQGNNIQYF.

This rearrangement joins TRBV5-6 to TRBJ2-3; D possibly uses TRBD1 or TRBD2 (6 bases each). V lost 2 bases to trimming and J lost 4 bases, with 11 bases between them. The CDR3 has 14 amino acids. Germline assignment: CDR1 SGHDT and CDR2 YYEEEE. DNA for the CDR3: TGTGCCAGCAGCTTAGAGGGGGGACCAGATACGCAGTATTTT. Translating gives CASSLEGGPDTQYF.

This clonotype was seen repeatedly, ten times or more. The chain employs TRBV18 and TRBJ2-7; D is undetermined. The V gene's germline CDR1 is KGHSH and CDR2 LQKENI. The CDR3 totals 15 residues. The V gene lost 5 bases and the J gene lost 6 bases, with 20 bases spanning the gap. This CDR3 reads CASSLSDLTLSEQYF. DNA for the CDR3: TGTGCCAGCTCATTAAGTGACTTGACCCTGTCCGAGCAGTACTTC.

In DNA, the CDR3 is TGTGCCAGCAGGTCAGGACAGGGTAAGAACTACAATGAGCAGTTCTTC. Translated: CASRSGQGKNYNEQFF. The chain has TRBV6-1 and TRBJ2-1, with 8 positions matching TRBD1. Germline assignment: CDR1 MNHNS and CDR2 SASEGT. V dropped 6 bases and J dropped 3; count of bases not matched to a gene: 10. The CDR3 has 16 amino acids.

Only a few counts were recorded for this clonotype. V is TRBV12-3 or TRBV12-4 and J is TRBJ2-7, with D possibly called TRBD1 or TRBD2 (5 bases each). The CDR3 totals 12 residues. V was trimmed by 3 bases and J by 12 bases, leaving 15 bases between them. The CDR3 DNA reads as TGTGCCAGCAGTTTCCCCGGGACCGCCCGGTACTTC. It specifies CASSFPGTARYF.

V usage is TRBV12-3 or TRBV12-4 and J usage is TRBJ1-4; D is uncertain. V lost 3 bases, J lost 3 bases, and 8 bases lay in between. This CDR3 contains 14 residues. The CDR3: CASSFQGSNEKLFF. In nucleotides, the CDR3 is TGTGCCAGCAGTTTTCAAGGCTCTAATGAAAAACTGTTTTTT.

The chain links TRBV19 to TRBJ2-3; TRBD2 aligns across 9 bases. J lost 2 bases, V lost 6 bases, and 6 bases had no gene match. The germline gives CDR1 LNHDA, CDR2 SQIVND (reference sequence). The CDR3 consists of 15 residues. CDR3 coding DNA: TGTGCCAGTAGAAATAGCGGGAGTCTCACAGATACGCAGTATTTT. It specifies CASRNSGSLTDTQYF.

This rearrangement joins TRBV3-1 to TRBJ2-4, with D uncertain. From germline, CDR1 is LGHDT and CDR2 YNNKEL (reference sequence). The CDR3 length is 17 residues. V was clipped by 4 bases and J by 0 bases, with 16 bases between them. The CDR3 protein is CASSRLSTRLAKNIQYF. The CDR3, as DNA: TGTGCCAGCAGCCGACTCTCGACTCGTTTAGCCAAAAACATTCAGTACTTC.

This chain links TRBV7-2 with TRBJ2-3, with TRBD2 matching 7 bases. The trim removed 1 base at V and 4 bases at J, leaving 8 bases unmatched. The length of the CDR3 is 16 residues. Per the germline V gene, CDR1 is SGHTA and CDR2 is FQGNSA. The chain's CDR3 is CASSLVSLGGADTQYF. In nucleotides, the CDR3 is TGTGCCAGCAGCTTAGTATCCCTGGGGGGGGCAGATACGCAGTATTTT.